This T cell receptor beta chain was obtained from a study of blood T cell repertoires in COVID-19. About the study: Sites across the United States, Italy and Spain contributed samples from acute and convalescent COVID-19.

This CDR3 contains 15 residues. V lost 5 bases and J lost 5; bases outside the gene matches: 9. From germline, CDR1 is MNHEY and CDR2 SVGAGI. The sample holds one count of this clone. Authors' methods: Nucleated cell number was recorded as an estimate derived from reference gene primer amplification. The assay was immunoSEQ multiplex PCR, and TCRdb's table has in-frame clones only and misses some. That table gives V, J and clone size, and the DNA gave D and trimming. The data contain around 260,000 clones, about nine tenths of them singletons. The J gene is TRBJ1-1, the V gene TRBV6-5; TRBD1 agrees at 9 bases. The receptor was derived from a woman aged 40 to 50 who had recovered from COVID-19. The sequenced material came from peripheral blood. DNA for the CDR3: TGTGCCAGCAGTCTCTGGACAGGGGTAAAGACTGAAGCTTTCTTT. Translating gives CASSLWTGVKTEAFF.